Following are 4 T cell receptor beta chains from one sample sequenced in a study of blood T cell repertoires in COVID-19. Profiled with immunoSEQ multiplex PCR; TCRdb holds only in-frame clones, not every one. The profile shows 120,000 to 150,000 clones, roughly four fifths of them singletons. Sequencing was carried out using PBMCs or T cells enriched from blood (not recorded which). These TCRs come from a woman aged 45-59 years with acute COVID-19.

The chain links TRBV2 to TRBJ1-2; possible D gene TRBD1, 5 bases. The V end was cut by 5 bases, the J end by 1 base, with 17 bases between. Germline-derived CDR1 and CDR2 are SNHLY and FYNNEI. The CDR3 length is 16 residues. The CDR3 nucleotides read TGTGCCAGCAGTCTAAGGACATCGGATGATAACTATGGCTACACCTTC. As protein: CASSLRTSDDNYGYTF. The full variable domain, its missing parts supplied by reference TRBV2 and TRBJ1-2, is EPEVTQTPSHQVTQMGQEVILRCVPISNHLYFYWYRQILGQKVEFLVSFYNNEISEKSEIFDDQFSVERPDGSNFTLKIRSTKLEDSAMYFCASSLRTSDDNYGYTFGSGTRLTVV.

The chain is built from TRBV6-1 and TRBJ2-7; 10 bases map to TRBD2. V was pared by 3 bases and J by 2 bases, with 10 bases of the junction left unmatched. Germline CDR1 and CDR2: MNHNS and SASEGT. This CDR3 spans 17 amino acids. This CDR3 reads CASSDGLAGVIAYEQYF. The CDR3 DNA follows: TGTGCCAGCAGTGATGGGCTAGCGGGAGTAATCGCCTACGAGCAGTACTTC.

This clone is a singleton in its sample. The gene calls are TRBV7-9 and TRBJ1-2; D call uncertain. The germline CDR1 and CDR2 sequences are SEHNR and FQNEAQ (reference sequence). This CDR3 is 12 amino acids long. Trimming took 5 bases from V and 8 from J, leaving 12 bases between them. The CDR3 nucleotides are TGTGCCAGCAGCCCAACCTCTCAGGGCTACACCTTC. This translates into CASSPTSQGYTF.

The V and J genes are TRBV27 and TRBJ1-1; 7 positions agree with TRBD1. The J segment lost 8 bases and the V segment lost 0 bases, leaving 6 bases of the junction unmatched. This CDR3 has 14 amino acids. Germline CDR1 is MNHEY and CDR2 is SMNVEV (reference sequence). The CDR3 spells CASSLSRQGSEAFF. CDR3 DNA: TGTGCCAGCAGTTTATCGAGACAGGGATCAGAAGCTTTCTTT.